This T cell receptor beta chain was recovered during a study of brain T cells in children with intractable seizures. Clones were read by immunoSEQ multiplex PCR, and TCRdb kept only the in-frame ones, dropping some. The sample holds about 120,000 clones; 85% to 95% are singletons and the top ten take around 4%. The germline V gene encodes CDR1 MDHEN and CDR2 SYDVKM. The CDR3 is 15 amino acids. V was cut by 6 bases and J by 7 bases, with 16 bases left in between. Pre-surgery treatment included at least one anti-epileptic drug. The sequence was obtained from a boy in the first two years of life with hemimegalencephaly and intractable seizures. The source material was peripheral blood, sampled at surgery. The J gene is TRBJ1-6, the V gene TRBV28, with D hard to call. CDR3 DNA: TGTGCCAGCAGGGGGTACGCGAATTTGAATTCACCCCTCCACTTT. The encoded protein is CASRGYANLNSPLHF.